By its share, the clone carrying this TCR beta chain is large. These data originate in a study of immune reconstitution after stem cell transplant in scleroderma. TCRdb called the RT-PCR reads again in MiXCR, with one record for every CDR3 protein. The table includes fewer than 2,500 distinct CDR3 sequences, around 7.8% detected once. Trimming pared 0 bases from V and 7 bases from J, leaving 15 bases between. The length of the CDR3 is 16 residues. Germline V gives CDR1 MNHEY, CDR2 SVGAGI. This chain uses TRBV6-5 with TRBJ2-2; TRBD2 is a possible D gene (5 bases). This specimen was acquired before or after autologous hematopoietic stem cell transplantation (not recorded which). This clonotype was obtained from a male donor with systemic sclerosis. In DNA form, the CDR3 reads TGTGCCAGCAGTTACTCGAGCGGAGGACTCCACGGGGAGCTGTTTTTT. Amino acid sequence: CASSYSSGGLHGELFF.